This T cell receptor (beta chain) is drawn from a study of blood T cell repertoires in COVID-19. About the study: Acute and convalescent COVID-19 specimens originated in the United States, Italy and Spain. T cells, B-cell-depleted T cells, or PBMCs provided the cDNA or gDNA that served as material.

Germline assignment: CDR1 LGHDT and CDR2 YNNKEL (reference sequence). The CDR3 contains 15 residues. J lost 4 bases, V lost 4 bases, and 8 bases had no gene match. Per the authors' pipeline: The authors estimated nucleated cell counts from reference gene primer amplification. Profiling relied on immunoSEQ multiplex PCR, and the TCRdb table lists in-frame clones only, not all of them. V and J calls and clone size are those listed in that table; D and trimming were worked out from the DNA. Of about half a million clones in the sample, over 75% are singletons; the top ten hold approximately 2.9%. This chain joins TRBV3-1 (or the pseudogene TRBV3-2) and TRBJ1-1; TRBD1 aligns across 8 bases. Sequencing input: peripheral blood. The source is a human donor in a cohort sampled during active COVID-19. The CDR3 is CASSLWTGPSTEAFF. The CDR3 DNA sequence: TGTGCCAGCAGCCTTTGGACAGGGCCAAGCACTGAAGCTTTCTTT.